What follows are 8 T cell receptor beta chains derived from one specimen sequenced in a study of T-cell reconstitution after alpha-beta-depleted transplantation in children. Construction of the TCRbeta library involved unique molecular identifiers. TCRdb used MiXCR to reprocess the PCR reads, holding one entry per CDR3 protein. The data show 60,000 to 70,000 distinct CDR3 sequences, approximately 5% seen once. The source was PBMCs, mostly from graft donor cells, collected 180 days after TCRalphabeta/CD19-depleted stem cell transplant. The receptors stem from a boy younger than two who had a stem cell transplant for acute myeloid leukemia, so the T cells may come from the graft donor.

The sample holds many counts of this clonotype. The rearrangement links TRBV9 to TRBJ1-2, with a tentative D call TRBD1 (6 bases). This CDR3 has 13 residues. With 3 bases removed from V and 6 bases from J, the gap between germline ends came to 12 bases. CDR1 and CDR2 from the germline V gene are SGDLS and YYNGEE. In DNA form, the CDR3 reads TGTGCCAGCAGCGCCGGACCAGGGGATGGCTACACCTTC. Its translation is CASSAGPGDGYTF.

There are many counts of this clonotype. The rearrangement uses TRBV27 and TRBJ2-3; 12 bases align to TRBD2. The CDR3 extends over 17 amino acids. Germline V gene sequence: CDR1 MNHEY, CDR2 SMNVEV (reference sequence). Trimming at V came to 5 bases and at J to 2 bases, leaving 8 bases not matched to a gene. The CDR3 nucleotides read TGTGCCAGCAGTCCTCGGACTAGCGGGGTATTCACAGATACGCAGTATTTT. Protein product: CASSPRTSGVFTDTQYF.

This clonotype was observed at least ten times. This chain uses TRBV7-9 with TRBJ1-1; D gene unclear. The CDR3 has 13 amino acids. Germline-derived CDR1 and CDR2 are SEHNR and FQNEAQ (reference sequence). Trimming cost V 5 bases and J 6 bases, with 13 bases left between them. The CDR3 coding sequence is TGTGCCAGCAGCGATTGGCGGAGGTCTGAAGCTTTCTTT. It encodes CASSDWRRSEAFF.

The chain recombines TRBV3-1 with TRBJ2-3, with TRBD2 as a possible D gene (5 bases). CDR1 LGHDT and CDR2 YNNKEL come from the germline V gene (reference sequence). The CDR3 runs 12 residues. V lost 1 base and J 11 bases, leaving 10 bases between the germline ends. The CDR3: CASSQVVGKQYF. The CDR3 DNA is TGTGCCAGCAGCCAAGTTGTCGGGAAGCAGTATTTT.

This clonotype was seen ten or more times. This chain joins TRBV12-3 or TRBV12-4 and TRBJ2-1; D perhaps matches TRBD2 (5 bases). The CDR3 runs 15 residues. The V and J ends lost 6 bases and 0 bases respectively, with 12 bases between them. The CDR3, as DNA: TGTGCCAGCAGAAACCCGGGGTCCTCCTACAATGAGCAGTTCTTC. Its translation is CASRNPGSSYNEQFF.

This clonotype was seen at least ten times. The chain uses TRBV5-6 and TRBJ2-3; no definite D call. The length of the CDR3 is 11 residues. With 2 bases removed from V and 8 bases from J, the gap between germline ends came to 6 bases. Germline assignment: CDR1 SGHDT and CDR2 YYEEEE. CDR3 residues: CASSFAGTQYF. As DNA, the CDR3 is TGTGCCAGCAGCTTCGCTGGTACGCAGTATTTT.

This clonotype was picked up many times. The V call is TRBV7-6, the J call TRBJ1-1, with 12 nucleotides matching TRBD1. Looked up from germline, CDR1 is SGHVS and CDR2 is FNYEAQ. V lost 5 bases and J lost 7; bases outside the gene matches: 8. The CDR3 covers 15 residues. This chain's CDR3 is CASSIEGQGAGEAFF. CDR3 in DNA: TGTGCCAGCAGCATAGAGGGACAGGGGGCCGGTGAAGCTTTCTTT. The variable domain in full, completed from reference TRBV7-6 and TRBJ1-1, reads GAGVSQSPRYKVTKRGQDVALRCDPISGHVSLYWYRQALGQGPEFLTYFNYEAQQDKSGLPNDRFSAERPEGSISTLTIQRTEQRDSAMYRCASSIEGQGAGEAFFGQGTRLTVV.

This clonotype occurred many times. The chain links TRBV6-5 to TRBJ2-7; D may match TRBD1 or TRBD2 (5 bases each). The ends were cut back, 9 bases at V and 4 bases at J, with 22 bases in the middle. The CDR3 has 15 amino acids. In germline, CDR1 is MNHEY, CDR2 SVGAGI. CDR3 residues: CASASGLAVGYEQYF. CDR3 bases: TGTGCCAGTGCGTCAGGGCTAGCAGTCGGGTACGAGCAGTACTTC.